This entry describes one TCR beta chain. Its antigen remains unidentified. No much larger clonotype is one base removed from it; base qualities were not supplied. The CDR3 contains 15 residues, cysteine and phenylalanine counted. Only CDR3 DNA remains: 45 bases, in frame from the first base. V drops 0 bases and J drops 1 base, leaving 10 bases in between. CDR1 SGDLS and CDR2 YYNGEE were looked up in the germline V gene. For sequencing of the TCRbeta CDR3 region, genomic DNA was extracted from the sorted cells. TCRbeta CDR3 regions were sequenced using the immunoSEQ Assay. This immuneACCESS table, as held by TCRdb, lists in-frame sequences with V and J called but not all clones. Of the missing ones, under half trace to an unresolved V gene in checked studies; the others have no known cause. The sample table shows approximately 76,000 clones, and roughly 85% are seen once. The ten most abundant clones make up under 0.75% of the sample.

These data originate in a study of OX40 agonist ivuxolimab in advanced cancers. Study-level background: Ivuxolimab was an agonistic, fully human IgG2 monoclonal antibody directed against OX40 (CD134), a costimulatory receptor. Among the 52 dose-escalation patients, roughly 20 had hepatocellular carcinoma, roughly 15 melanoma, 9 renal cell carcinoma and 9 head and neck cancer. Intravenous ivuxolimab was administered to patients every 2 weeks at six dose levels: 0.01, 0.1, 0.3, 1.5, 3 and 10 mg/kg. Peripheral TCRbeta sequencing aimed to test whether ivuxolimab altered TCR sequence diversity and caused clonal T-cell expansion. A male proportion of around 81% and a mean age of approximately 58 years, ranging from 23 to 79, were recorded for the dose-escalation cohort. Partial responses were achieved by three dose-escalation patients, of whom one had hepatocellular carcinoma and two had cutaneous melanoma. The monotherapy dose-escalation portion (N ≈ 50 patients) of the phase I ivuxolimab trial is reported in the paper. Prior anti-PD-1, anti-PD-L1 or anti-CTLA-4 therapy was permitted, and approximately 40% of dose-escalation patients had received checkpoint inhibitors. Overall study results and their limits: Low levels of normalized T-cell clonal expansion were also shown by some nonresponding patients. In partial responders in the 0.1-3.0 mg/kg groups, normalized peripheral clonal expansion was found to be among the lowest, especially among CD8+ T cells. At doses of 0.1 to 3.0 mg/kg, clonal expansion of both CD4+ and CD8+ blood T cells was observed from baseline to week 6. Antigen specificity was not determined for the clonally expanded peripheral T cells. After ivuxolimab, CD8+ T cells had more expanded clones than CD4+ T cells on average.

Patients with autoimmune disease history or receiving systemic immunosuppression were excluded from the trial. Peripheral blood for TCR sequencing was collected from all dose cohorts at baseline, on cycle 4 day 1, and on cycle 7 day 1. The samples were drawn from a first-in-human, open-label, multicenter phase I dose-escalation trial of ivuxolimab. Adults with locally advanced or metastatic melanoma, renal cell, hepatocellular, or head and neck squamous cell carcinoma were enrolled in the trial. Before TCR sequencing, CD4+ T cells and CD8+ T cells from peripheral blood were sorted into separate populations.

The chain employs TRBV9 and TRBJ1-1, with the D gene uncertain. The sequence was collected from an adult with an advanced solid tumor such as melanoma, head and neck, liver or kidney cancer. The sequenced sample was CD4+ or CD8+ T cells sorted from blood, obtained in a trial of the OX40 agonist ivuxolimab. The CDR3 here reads CASSVDVGGNTEAFF. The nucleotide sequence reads TGTGCCAGCAGCGTAGATGTAGGCGGGAACACTGAAGCTTTCTTT.